This T cell receptor (beta chain) was profiled in a study of CD8+ T cells in alopecia areata. Study-level points and caveats: Many expanded lesional clones persisted during tofacitinib (in both scalp and blood).

There are 12 residues in the CDR3. The V and J ends lost 4 bases and 3 bases respectively, with 8 bases between them. Germline values: CDR1 SGHNT, CDR2 YYREEE (reference sequence). Treatment here: oral pan-JAK inhibitor, 5-10 mg twice daily. Alopecia areata patients had lesional scalp punch biopsies and peripheral blood taken from them. The sample holds a few counts of this clone. Its antigen is unknown. RNA, once extracted, was reverse transcribed into cDNA for use as the sequencing template. Measured with immunoSEQ multiplex PCR; TCRdb has only the in-frame clones, and not every one. Of roughly 120,000 clones listed, about 59% are singletons.

This sequence joins TRBV5-4 and TRBJ2-7, with D perhaps TRBD1 (5 bases). Here the sequenced sample was CD8+ T cells sorted from blood, taken at week 24, from a patient treated with tofacitinib. The sequence came from a human donor with alopecia areata. CDR3 amino acids: CASSGALYEQYF. In DNA form, the CDR3 reads TGTGCCAGCAGCGGGGCTCTCTACGAGCAGTACTTC.